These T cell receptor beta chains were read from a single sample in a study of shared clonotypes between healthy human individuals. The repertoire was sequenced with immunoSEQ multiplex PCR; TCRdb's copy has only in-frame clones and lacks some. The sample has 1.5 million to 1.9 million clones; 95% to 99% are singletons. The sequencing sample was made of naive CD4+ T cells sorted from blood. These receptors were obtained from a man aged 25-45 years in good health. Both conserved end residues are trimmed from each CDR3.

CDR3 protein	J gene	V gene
ASSLLAGEWYEQY	TRBJ2-7	TRBV5-1
ASSLDVNRVGQPQH	TRBJ1-5	TRBV5-1
ASSMPGLAWEQY	TRBJ2-7	TRBV6-1
ATQSGRTYTGELF	TRBJ2-2	TRBV14
ASSSERGPPY	TRBJ2-7	TRBV19
ASSQDTGDTEAF	TRBJ1-1	TRBV4-3
ARWTGPNYGYT	TRBJ1-2	TRBV21-1
AISESSNPRGGEQY	TRBJ2-7	TRBV10-3
ASSQGQRLAGVTDTQY	TRBJ2-3	TRBV7-9
ASSLLAGPRNTEAF	TRBJ1-1	TRBV5-1
ASSPLYRGSSPIYEQY	TRBJ2-7	TRBV18
ASSQLLAGAYEQY	TRBJ2-7	TRBV4-1
AARGLAGGTEQF	TRBJ2-1	TRBV2
ASRGAIQETQY	TRBJ2-5	TRBV2
ASSLEGRTNYGYT	TRBJ1-2	TRBV5-4
ASSQDLAEDTANTGELF	TRBJ2-2	TRBV4-2
ASSPYMGYGYT	TRBJ1-2	TRBV5-1
ASSQGPLAGWGNEQF	TRBJ2-1	TRBV14
ASSSFPPDRGVQNEKLF	TRBJ1-4	TRBV5-1
ASTLTPVGLAGNEQF	TRBJ2-1	TRBV2
ASSHRTSGRVLRNEQF	TRBJ2-1	TRBV4-1
ASSPPGGGKNQPQH	TRBJ1-5	TRBV18
ASSESLAGDWETQY	TRBJ2-5	TRBV10-1
ASSASGLGRSWPQH	TRBJ1-5	TRBV9
ASRDPPWYEQF	TRBJ2-1	TRBV10-1
ASQEGIYTEAF	TRBJ1-1	TRBV6-1
ATVVSGYNEQF	TRBJ2-1	TRBV28
ASSFAGPTEAF	TRBJ1-1	TRBV7-2
ASSLGLRTEAF	TRBJ1-1	TRBV11-3
ASSPLGVANTGELF	TRBJ2-2	TRBV5-4
ASRPGEGEGNTEAF	TRBJ1-1	TRBV4-1
ATSFRPDEKLF	TRBJ1-4	TRBV15
ASSVEVNVGQSTGELF	TRBJ2-2	TRBV9
ASSFGAGSPIEQF	TRBJ2-1	TRBV28
ASSFPGQGDTEAF	TRBJ1-1	TRBV7-9
ASRGLSWGLEPQH	TRBJ1-5	TRBV2
ATRGGGANVLT	TRBJ2-6	TRBV6-5
ASSGGQGHPYEQY	TRBJ2-7	TRBV28
ASSDAGTGGGYT	TRBJ1-2	TRBV6-1
SVTGVGEKLF	TRBJ1-4	TRBV29-1
ASSQDKSSGINYGYT	TRBJ1-2	TRBV4-2
ASSYSRETGEQY	TRBJ2-7	TRBV6-5
AGHLGQGREKLF	TRBJ1-4	TRBV30
ASSAEGGGQPQH	TRBJ1-5	TRBV2
ASSLELAGPGVETQY	TRBJ2-5	TRBV5-4
SVEKSGSTSYNEQF	TRBJ2-1	TRBV29-1
ASSGSGTEQF	TRBJ2-1	TRBV9
ASSRDVGQSYEQY	TRBJ2-7	TRBV5-1
ASSFSLGANEQF	TRBJ2-1	TRBV7-2
ASSPSTGFVVKLF	TRBJ1-4	TRBV7-9
ASSLRGSGGYEQY	TRBJ2-7	TRBV5-6
ASSSGLAGVGEQY	TRBJ2-7	TRBV7-9
ASSFWTDERGATGELF	TRBJ2-2	TRBV7-9
ASSQARGRLAGNYNEQF	TRBJ2-1	TRBV14